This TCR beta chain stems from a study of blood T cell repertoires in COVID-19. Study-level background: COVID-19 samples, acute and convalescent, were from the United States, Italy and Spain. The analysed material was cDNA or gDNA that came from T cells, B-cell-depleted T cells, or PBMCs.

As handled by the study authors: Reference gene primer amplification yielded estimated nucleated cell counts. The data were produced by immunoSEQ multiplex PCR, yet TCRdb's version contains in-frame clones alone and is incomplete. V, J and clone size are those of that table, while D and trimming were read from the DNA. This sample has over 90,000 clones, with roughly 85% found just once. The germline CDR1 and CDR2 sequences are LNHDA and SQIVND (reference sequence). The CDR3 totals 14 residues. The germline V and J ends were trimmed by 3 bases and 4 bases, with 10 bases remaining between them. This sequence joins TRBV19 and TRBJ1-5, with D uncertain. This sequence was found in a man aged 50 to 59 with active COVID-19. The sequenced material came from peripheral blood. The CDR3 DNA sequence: TGTGCCAGTAGTATCAAACTCATGAATCAGCCCCAGCATTTT. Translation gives CASSIKLMNQPQHF.